These T cell receptor beta chains were read from a single sample in a study of radiation and T cells in renal cell carcinoma. Sequenced by immunoSEQ multiplex PCR; TCRdb stores in-frame clones only, minus some. The sample lists approximately 100,000 clones, approximately 86% occurring once. Sample: blood, taken from a patient whose treatment included radiotherapy and nephrectomy. These receptors originate from a middle-aged man with renal cell carcinoma. The CDR3 runs from the conserved cysteine through the conserved F or W.

V: TRBV6-5
CDR3: CASSYSTQGWQYF

V: TRBV7-7
CDR3: CASSYRLAEELFF

V: TRBV7-8
CDR3: CASSLARPDTQYF

V: TRBV29-1
CDR3: CSVVGGPDYEQYF

V: TRBV5-1
CDR3: CASSMIPGEQYF

V: TRBV4-3
CDR3: CASSQISGSQPQHF

V: TRBV10-3
CDR3: CAIRFTSGRGGAGELFF

V: TRBV25-1
CDR3: CASSDGVSVKPLHF

V: TRBV7-2
CDR3: CASSLVPLSGNTIYF

V: TRBV2
CDR3: CASRVAGGADTQYF

V: TRBV5-6
CDR3: CASSYRLAGYNEQFF

V: TRBV7-9
CDR3: CASSRGQNEKLFF

V: TRBV9
CDR3: CASSVEGGPGELFF

V: TRBV6-6
CDR3: CASSPRGPGNTIYF

V: TRBV12-2
CDR3: CASRPETLEGTQYF

V: TRBV11-2
CDR3: CASSLWPPNEQFF

V: TRBV9
CDR3: CASSVRPGEDQPQHF

V: TRBV4-1
CDR3: CASSQDRRWVWWGQETQYF

V: TRBV10-3
CDR3: CAISELAGELFF

V: TRBV29-1
CDR3: CSAGDREETQYF

V: TRBV18
CDR3: CASSQNRGRTDTQYF

V: TRBV18
CDR3: CASITAGPNTGELFF

V: TRBV4-1
CDR3: CASSQGQGVLDGYTF